This is a list of T cell receptor beta chains from one sample in a study of OX40 agonist ivuxolimab in advanced cancers. This table comes from immunoSEQ multiplex PCR, and its TCRdb copy is limited to in-frame clones, with some not included. Found here are under 65,000 clones, roughly 85% of them singletons; the top ten hold less than 3.5%. Source: CD4+ or CD8+ T cells sorted from blood, taken in a trial of the OX40 agonist ivuxolimab. The receptor set was obtained from an adult with an advanced solid tumor such as melanoma, head and neck, liver or kidney cancer. Both conserved end residues are part of each CDR3. The D gene is left open where the match is weak.

v_call d_call cdr3_aa
TRBV4-1 - CASSQGVGSSGNTIYF
TRBV6-5 TRBD1 CASSYTGQGASYGYTF
TRBV10-2 - CASNPSFYNEQFF
TRBV19 TRBD1 CASSPRRTGDTGELFF
TRBV19 TRBD2 CASSFSGTTDTQYF
TRBV7-3 - CASSFKGTDTQYF
TRBV28 - CASSFPAGGNIQYF
TRBV28 - CASSLNNYGYTF
TRBV27 - CASSSSRTDTQYF
TRBV4-1 - CASSRTGTPPPDTQYF
TRBV7-6 - CASSLGPPTSGNTIYF
TRBV5-4 - CASSLPAPSYEQFF
TRBV11-3 - CASSLNRNTEAFF
TRBV29-1 TRBD1 CSVEGDRGPNTEAFF
TRBV7-6 - CASSRGDRDVGEQYF
TRBV5-1 - CASSWRAGQRTSYEQYF
TRBV7-3 TRBD2 CASGTSGSSDTGELFF
TRBV5-1 - CASSLTREQFF
TRBV5-5 - CASSLLAINQPQHF
TRBV28 - CASSLIPGTDYGYTF
TRBV6-1 TRBD2 CASSEAGGISTDTQYF
TRBV7-3 - CASSLKGGDHYNEQFF
TRBV18 TRBD2 CASSPSRGGTDTQYF
TRBV19 - CASSSGDTSYEQYF
TRBV5-1 TRBD1 CASSLVGTGSYEQYF
TRBV11-2 - CASSLSQANTEAFF
TRBV30 - CAWSVQGAETQYF
TRBV11-1 - CASSLISRDGIQETQYF
TRBV6-1 TRBD2 CASSVGWGGLAGIEQYF
TRBV2 - CASSVQGSQPQHF
TRBV14 - CASSQGGVLGEQYF
TRBV23-1 TRBD1 CASSQCKGASNQPQHF